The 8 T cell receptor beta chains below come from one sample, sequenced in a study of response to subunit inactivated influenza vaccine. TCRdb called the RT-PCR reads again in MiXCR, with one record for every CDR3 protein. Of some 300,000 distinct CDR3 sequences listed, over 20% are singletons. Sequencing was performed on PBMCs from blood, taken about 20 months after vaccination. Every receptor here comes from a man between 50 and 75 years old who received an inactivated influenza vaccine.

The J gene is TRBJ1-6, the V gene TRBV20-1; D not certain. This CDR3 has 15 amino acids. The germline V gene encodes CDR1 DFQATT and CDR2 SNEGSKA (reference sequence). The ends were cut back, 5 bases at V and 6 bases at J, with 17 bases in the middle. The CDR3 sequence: CSASFPLSFNSPLHF. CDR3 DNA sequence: TGCAGTGCTTCCTTCCCTCTCAGTTTTAATTCACCCCTCCACTTT.

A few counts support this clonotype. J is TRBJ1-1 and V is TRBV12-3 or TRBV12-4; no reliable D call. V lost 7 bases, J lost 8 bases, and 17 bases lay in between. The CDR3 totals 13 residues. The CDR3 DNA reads TGTGCCAGCACCGACGGGCGGATTCGAGAAGCTTTCTTT. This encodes CASTDGRIREAFF.

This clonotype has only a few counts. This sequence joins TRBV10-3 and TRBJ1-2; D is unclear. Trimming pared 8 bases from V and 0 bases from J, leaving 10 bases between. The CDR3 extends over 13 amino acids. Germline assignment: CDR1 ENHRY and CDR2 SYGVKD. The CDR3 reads CAIAADTNYGYTF. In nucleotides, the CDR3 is TGTGCCATCGCGGCAGATACTAACTATGGCTACACCTTC.

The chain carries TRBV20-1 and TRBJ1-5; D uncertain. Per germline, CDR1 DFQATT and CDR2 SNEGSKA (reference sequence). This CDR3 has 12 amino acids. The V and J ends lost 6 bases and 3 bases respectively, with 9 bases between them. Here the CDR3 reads CSAQRLNQPQHF. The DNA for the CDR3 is TGCAGTGCGCAAAGGCTCAATCAGCCCCAGCATTTT.

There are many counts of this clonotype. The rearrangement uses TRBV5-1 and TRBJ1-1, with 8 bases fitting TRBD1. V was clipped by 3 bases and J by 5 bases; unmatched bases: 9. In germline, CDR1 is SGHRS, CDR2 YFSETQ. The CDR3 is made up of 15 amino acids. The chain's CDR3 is CASSSQQGASTEAFF. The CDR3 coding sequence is TGCGCCAGCAGCTCTCAGCAGGGGGCGTCAACTGAAGCTTTCTTT.

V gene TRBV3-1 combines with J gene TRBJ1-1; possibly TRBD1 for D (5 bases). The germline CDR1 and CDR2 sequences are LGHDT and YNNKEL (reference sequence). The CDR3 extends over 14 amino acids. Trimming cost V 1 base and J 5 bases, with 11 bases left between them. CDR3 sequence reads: CASSQAQGTTEAFF. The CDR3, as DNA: TGTGCCAGCAGCCAAGCGCAGGGTACGACTGAAGCTTTCTTT.

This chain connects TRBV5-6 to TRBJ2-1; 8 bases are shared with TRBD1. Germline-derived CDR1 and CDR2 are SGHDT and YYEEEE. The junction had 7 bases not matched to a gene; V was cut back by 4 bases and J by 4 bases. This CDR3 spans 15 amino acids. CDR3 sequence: CASSTRQGLYNEQFF. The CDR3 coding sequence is TGTGCCAGCAGCACAAGACAGGGGTTGTACAATGAGCAGTTCTTC.

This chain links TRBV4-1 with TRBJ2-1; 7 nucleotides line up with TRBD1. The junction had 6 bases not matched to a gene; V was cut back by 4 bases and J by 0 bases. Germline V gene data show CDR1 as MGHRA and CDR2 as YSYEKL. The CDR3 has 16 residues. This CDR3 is CASSPQTGNSYNEQFF. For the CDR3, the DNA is TGCGCCAGCAGCCCCCAGACAGGGAACTCCTACAATGAGCAGTTCTTC.